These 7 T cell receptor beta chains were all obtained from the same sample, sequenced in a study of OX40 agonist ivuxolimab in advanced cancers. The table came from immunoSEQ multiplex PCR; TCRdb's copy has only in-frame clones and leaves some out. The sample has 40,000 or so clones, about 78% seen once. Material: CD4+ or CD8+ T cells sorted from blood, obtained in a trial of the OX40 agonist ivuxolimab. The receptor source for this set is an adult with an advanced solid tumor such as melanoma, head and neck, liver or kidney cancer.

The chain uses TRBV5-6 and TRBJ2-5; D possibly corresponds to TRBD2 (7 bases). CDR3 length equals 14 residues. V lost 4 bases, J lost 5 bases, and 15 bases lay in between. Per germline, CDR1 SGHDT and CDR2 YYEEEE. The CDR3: CASSQWGGPETQYF. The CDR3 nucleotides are TGTGCCAGCAGCCAATGGGGGGGGCCGGAGACCCAGTACTTC.

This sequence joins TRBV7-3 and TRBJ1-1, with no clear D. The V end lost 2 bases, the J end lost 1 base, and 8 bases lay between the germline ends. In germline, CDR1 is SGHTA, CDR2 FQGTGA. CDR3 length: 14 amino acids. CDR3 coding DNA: TGTGCCAGCAGCTTATCGAGAGAGAACACTGAAGCTTTCTTT. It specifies CASSLSRENTEAFF.

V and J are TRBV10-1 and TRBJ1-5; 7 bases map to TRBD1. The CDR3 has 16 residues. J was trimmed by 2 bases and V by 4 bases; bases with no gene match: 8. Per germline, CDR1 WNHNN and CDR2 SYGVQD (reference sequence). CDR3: CASSAGTAEGNQPQHF. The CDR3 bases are TGCGCCAGCAGTGCCGGGACAGCCGAGGGCAATCAGCCCCAGCATTTT.

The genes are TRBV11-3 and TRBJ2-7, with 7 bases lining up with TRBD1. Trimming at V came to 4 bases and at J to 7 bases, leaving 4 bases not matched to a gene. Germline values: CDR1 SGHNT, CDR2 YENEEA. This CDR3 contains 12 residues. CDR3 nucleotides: TGTGCCAGCAGCTCGACAGGGATTGAGCAGTACTTC. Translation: CASSSTGIEQYF.

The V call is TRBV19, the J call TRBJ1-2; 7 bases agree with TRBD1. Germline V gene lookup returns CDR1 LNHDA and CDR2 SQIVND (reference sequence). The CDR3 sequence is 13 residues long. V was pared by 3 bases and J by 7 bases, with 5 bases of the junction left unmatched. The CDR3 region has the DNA TGTGCCAGTAGTATGGAACAGGGGATTGGCTACACCTTC. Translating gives CASSMEQGIGYTF.

Here the CDR3 DNA reads TGTGCCAGCAGTACCACCCGGGGGACCGCCTACGAGCAGTACTTC. Protein: CASSTTRGTAYEQYF. The chain combines TRBV27 with TRBJ2-7, with a tentative D call TRBD2 (6 bases). Germline lookup yields CDR1 MNHEY and CDR2 SMNVEV (reference sequence). The length of the CDR3 is 15 residues. The V end lost 5 bases, the J end lost 2 bases, and 16 bases lay between the germline ends.

The CDR3 protein is CASSQPSGNTIYF. DNA of the CDR3: TGCGCCAGCAGCCAACCCTCTGGAAACACCATATATTTT. The chain carries TRBV4-3 and TRBJ1-3; D is uncertain. V was pared by 2 bases and J by 0 bases, with 2 bases between. Germline V CDR1 and CDR2: LGHNA, YSLEER. CDR3 size: 13 residues.